This entry lists 18 T cell receptor beta chains sequenced from one sample in a study of T cells in Graves' hyperthyroidism and ophthalmopathy. RNA transcripts gave rise to amplified TCR beta CDR3 regions. The HTBI primer set was used in a first-round RT-PCR of the TCR CDR3. TCRdb re-analysed the multiplex PCR reads in MiXCR, keeping a single row per CDR3 protein. The sample consists of 450,000 to 700,000 distinct CDR3 sequences, around 45% of them appearing once. The specimen sequenced was peripheral blood or thyroid tissue (not recorded which). The receptors here all came from a young woman with Graves' hyperthyroidism.

This clonotype was picked up many times. The chain is built from TRBV20-1 and TRBJ2-1; TRBD2 agrees at 7 bases. The trim removed 3 bases at V and 0 bases at J, leaving 5 bases unmatched. This CDR3 is built from 15 residues. In germline, CDR1 is DFQATT, CDR2 SNEGSKA (reference sequence). CDR3 bases: TGCAGTGCTAGTCGGACTAGGAGCTCCTACAATGAGCAGTTCTTC. This sequence encodes CSASRTRSSYNEQFF.

There are many counts of this clonotype. J is TRBJ1-4 and V is TRBV20-1; D is perhaps TRBD1 (6 bases). This CDR3 is built from 13 residues. The V end was cut by 4 bases, the J end by 4 bases, with 10 bases between. Germline assignment: CDR1 DFQATT and CDR2 SNEGSKA (reference sequence). CDR3 coding DNA: TGCAGTGCTAAAGGGGGTGGTAATGAAAAACTGTTTTTT. Protein: CSAKGGGNEKLFF.

The sample holds many counts of this clonotype. This chain connects TRBV7-2 to TRBJ2-5, with 10 bases that match TRBD1. J was trimmed by 0 bases and V by 3 bases; bases with no gene match: 7. CDR1 and CDR2 (germline): SGHTA, FQGNSA. The CDR3 sequence is 17 residues long. The CDR3 sequence is CASSLGQGNAYQETQYF. The CDR3 nucleotides read TGTGCCAGCAGCTTGGGACAGGGGAATGCGTACCAAGAGACCCAGTACTTC.

This clonotype has at least ten counts. V usage is TRBV7-9 and J usage is TRBJ2-7; TRBD2 might be the D (5 bases). CDR1 is SEHNR, CDR2 FQNEAQ, per germline (reference sequence). The CDR3 has 13 residues. Between the trimmed V and J ends, which lost 5 bases and 4 bases, there was a span of 12 bases. The CDR3 sequence: CASSPTTGYEQYF. CDR3 sequence (DNA): TGTGCCAGCAGCCCGACTACCGGTTACGAGCAGTACTTC.

This clonotype appeared a single time. The chain uses TRBV7-2 and TRBJ1-2, with a weak D call TRBD1 (6 bases). The CDR3 spans 16 residues. Germline assignment: CDR1 SGHTA and CDR2 FQGNSA. Trimming shortened V by 0 bases and J by 2 bases, and 13 bases separated the two germline ends. CDR3 in amino acids: CASSLAPGDGNYGYTF. The CDR3 DNA sequence: TGTGCCAGCAGCTTAGCTCCAGGGGACGGGAACTATGGCTACACCTTC. Supplemented by reference TRBV7-2 and TRBJ1-2, the full variable domain reads GAGVSQSPSNKVTEKGKDVELRCDPISGHTALYWYRQSLGQGLEFLIYFQGNSAPDKSGLPSDRFSAERTGGSVSTLTIQRTQQEDSAVYLCASSLAPGDGNYGYTFGSGTRLTVV.

Ten or more counts support this clonotype. The rearrangement links TRBV11-2 to TRBJ1-3; no reliable D call. Germline V CDR1 and CDR2: SGHAT, FQNNGV. This CDR3 is built from 11 residues. The ends were cut back, 2 bases at V and 8 bases at J, with 4 bases in the middle. This CDR3 is CASSLSDTIYF. In nucleotides, the CDR3 is TGTGCCAGCAGCTTATCGGACACCATATATTTT.

V is TRBV2 and J is TRBJ1-4; possibly TRBD1 for D (5 bases). Deletions cut 6 bases from V and 8 bases from J, with 13 bases between. CDR1 SNHLY and CDR2 FYNNEI come from the germline V gene. The CDR3 contains 13 residues. The CDR3 loop is CASSRGGKEKLFF. The CDR3 coding sequence is TGTGCCAGCAGCCGCGGGGGAAAGGAAAAACTGTTTTTT.

The J gene is TRBJ2-7, the V gene TRBV18; TRBD2 might be the D (6 bases). The CDR3 has 13 amino acids. The ends were cut back, 0 bases at V and 5 bases at J, with 8 bases in the middle. Germline V CDR1 and CDR2: KGHSH, LQKENI. The CDR3 DNA is TGTGCCAGCTCACCACCGTCGGGGGACGAGCAGTACTTC. Translated, it gives CASSPPSGDEQYF.

This chain links TRBV20-1 with TRBJ1-1; D is undetermined. This CDR3 has 14 residues. V was cut by 7 bases and J by 8 bases, with 23 bases left in between. Germline values: CDR1 DFQATT, CDR2 SNEGSKA (reference sequence). The CDR3 loop is CSVAYPMALAEAFF. CDR3 sequence (DNA): TGCAGTGTAGCGTACCCCATGGCGTTGGCGGAAGCTTTCTTT.

In its sample, this clonotype was seen many times. The chain links TRBV7-2 to TRBJ2-7; D is unresolved. Deletions cut 1 base from V and 6 bases from J, with 13 bases between. Germline V lookup: CDR1 SGHTA, CDR2 FQGNSA. There are 14 residues in the CDR3. This CDR3 is CASSLVARFSEQYF. CDR3 nucleotides: TGTGCCAGCAGCTTAGTAGCCCGGTTCTCCGAGCAGTACTTC.

Ten or more counts support this clonotype. The chain has TRBV19 and TRBJ2-2; D uncertain. The CDR3 runs to 12 residues. Germline CDR1 and CDR2: LNHDA and SQIVND (reference sequence). Trimming took off 10 bases at V and 5 bases at J, with 11 bases between the two ends. CDR3 loop: CAITTGTGELFF. The CDR3, as DNA: TGTGCCATCACGACCGGGACCGGGGAGCTGTTTTTT.

The rearrangement links TRBV12-5 to TRBJ1-2; D might be TRBD1 (5 bases). The CDR3 consists of 16 residues. The germline gives CDR1 LGHNT, CDR2 FRNRAP. Between the trimmed V and J ends, which lost 1 base and 3 bases, there was a span of 15 bases. This CDR3 reads CASGLGYMTVYYGYTF. For the CDR3, the DNA is TGTGCTAGTGGTTTGGGTTACATGACAGTTTACTATGGCTACACCTTC.

This clonotype has a single count. The chain is built from TRBV7-9 and TRBJ2-2; TRBD2 matches at 10 bases. Trimming removed 2 bases from V and 1 base from J; junction bases left unmatched: 4. From germline, CDR1 is SEHNR and CDR2 FQNEAQ (reference sequence). The CDR3 is 17 residues long. CDR3 coding DNA: TGTGCCAGCAGCTTATACGGGACTAGCGAGAACACCGGGGAGCTGTTTTTT. Its translation is CASSLYGTSENTGELFF.

This clonotype was counted ten times or more. The rearrangement uses TRBV6-6 and TRBJ1-2; 8 nucleotides align to TRBD1. CDR1 is MNHNY and CDR2 is SVGAGI in the germline V gene (reference sequence). The CDR3 is 15 residues long. V lost 6 bases and J lost 5; bases outside the gene matches: 11. The CDR3 is CASSPKGQGGYGYTF. The CDR3 nucleotides are TGTGCCAGCAGCCCCAAAGGACAGGGAGGGTATGGCTACACCTTC.

This clonotype was seen ten or more times. The V call is TRBV27, the J call TRBJ1-2; 9 bases agree with TRBD1. Germline CDR1 reads MNHEY; CDR2 reads SMNVEV (reference sequence). CDR3 size: 14 residues. V shed 5 bases and J 4 bases; nucleotides not matched to a gene: 5. The CDR3 reads CASSPSDRGYGYTF. In nucleotides, the CDR3 is TGTGCCAGCAGTCCATCGGACAGGGGCTATGGCTACACCTTC.

This clonotype has a count of ten or more. The J gene is TRBJ1-1, the V gene TRBV11-2; D unclear. Germline CDR1 is SGHAT and CDR2 is FQNNGV. V lost 1 base and J lost 3, with 9 bases in between. The CDR3 spans 14 residues. The CDR3 DNA is TGTGCCAGCAGCTTAGTTGATAGGGACACTGAAGCTTTCTTT. Translated, it gives CASSLVDRDTEAFF.

The V call is TRBV7-6, the J call TRBJ2-7; tentatively, D is TRBD2 (6 bases). Germline V CDR1 and CDR2: SGHVS, FNYEAQ. The CDR3 runs to 13 residues. The germline V and J ends were trimmed by 5 bases and 5 bases, with 13 bases remaining between them. In DNA, the CDR3 is TGTGCCAGCAGCCCCCCAGGAGGGGACGAGCAGTACTTC. Its translation: CASSPPGGDEQYF. The variable domain in full, completed from reference TRBV7-6 and TRBJ2-7, reads GAGVSQSPRYKVTKRGQDVALRCDPISGHVSLYWYRQALGQGPEFLTYFNYEAQQDKSGLPNDRFSAERPEGSISTLTIQRTEQRDSAMYRCASSPPGGDEQYFGPGTRLTVT.

The gene calls are TRBV29-1 and TRBJ1-2, with D hard to call. Trimming shortened V by 3 bases and J by 0 bases, and 8 bases separated the two germline ends. Germline CDR1 reads SQVTM; CDR2 reads ANQGSEA. CDR3 length equals 13 residues. CDR3 sequence: CSVEIGANYGYTF. Written as DNA, the CDR3 is TGCAGCGTTGAGATCGGAGCTAACTATGGCTACACCTTC.